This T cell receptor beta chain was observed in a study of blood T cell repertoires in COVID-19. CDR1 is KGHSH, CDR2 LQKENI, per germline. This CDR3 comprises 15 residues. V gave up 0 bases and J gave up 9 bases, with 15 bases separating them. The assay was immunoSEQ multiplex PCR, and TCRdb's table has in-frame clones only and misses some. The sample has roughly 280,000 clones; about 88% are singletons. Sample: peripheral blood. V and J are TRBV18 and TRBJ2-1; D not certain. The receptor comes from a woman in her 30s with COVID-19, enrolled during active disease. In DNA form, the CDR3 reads TGTGCCAGCTCACCACCCGTCGTAGCACTGAGTGAGCAGTTCTTC. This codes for CASSPPVVALSEQFF.